What follows are 20 T cell receptor beta chains derived from one specimen sequenced in a study of blood T cell repertoires in COVID-19. Using immunoSEQ multiplex PCR, the repertoire was profiled, and TCRdb retains in-frame clones only, with some absent. The sample carries 100,000 to 150,000 clones, more than 60% recorded once. Sequencing was done on a sample of peripheral blood. The receptors shown here come from a man aged 70-80 years with acute or convalescent COVID-19.

The chain employs TRBV11-2 and TRBJ1-1; unclear D gene. CDR1 is SGHAT, CDR2 FQNNGV, per germline. This CDR3 has 14 residues. Trimming removed 0 bases at V and 0 bases at J, with 5 bases between. In DNA, the CDR3 is TGTGCCAGCAGCTTAGATCCCGTGAACACTGAAGCTTTCTTT. It yields the protein CASSLDPVNTEAFF.

This rearrangement joins TRBV19 to TRBJ2-3; 13 bases line up with TRBD2. V was clipped by 4 bases and J by 6 bases; unmatched bases: 4. Germline CDR1 and CDR2: LNHDA and SQIVND (reference sequence). The CDR3 totals 15 residues. The CDR3 loop is CASSRETSGGDTQYF. Here the CDR3 DNA reads TGTGCCAGTAGTAGAGAGACTAGCGGGGGGGATACGCAGTATTTT.

The chain uses TRBV30 and TRBJ2-2; possible D gene TRBD2, 6 bases. Germline-derived CDR1 and CDR2 are GTSNPN and SVGIG (reference sequence). The CDR3 sequence is 13 residues long. CDR3 sequence: CAGIASGAGELFF. The CDR3 nucleotides are TGTGCTGGAATCGCCTCGGGAGCCGGGGAGCTGTTTTTT.

This chain connects TRBV12-3 or TRBV12-4 to TRBJ1-1; no firm D call. The V end lost 7 bases, the J end lost 5 bases, and 14 bases lay between the germline ends. The CDR3 consists of 13 residues. The CDR3 spells CASIRGSGTEAFF. As DNA, the CDR3 is TGTGCCAGCATTCGGGGTTCGGGGACTGAAGCTTTCTTT.

This chain connects TRBV5-1 to TRBJ2-5; the match to TRBD1 covers 7 bases. This CDR3 has 13 residues. Per germline, CDR1 SGHRS and CDR2 YFSETQ. Trimming at V came to 1 base and at J to 5 bases, leaving 2 bases not matched to a gene. The CDR3 DNA reads TGCGCCAGCAGCTTGAAGACAGGGGAGACCCAGTACTTC. Amino acid sequence: CASSLKTGETQYF. Complete variable domain (other parts from reference TRBV5-1 and TRBJ2-5): KAGVTQTPRYLIKTRGQQVTLSCSPISGHRSVSWYQQTPGQGLQFLFEYFSETQRNKGNFPGRFSGRQFSNSRSEMNVSTLELGDSALYLCASSLKTGETQYFGPGTRLLVL.

V gene TRBV30 combines with J gene TRBJ2-3; no clear D. The germline CDR1 and CDR2 sequences are GTSNPN and SVGIG (reference sequence). This CDR3 comprises 15 residues. With 4 bases removed from V and 4 bases from J, the gap between germline ends came to 18 bases. The CDR3, as DNA: TGTGCCTGGACGCCGAAAGCCGAAACCCCAGATACGCAGTATTTT. This codes for CAWTPKAETPDTQYF.

This chain joins TRBV7-9 and TRBJ1-1; possible D gene TRBD1, 6 bases. The CDR3 extends over 17 amino acids. Deletions cut 4 bases from V and 0 bases from J, with 18 bases between. Germline V gives CDR1 SEHNR, CDR2 FQNEAQ (reference sequence). This CDR3 reads CASSSRRTTGLNTEAFF. CDR3 DNA: TGTGCCAGCAGCTCCCGACGGACGACAGGCCTGAACACTGAAGCTTTCTTT. Supplemented by reference TRBV7-9 and TRBJ1-1, the full variable domain reads DTGVSQNPRHKITKRGQNVTFRCDPISEHNRLYWYRQTLGQGPEFLTYFQNEAQLEKSRLLSDRFSAERPKGSFSTLEIQRTEQGDSAMYLCASSSRRTTGLNTEAFFGQGTRLTVV.

CDR3 DNA sequence: TGTGCCAGCAGCTTAGTCACCGGGACAGGGCACTACGAGCAGTACTTC. This gives the protein CASSLVTGTGHYEQYF. The chain uses TRBV11-3 and TRBJ2-7; 9 bases agree with TRBD1. The CDR3 is 16 residues long. With V trimmed by 1 base and J by 3 bases, 7 bases remained unmatched. CDR1 is SGHNT and CDR2 is YENEEA in the germline V gene.

This sequence joins TRBV19 and TRBJ2-1; D possibly corresponds to TRBD2 (6 bases). The V gene's germline CDR1 is LNHDA and CDR2 SQIVND (reference sequence). The CDR3 totals 11 residues. Trimming cost V 10 bases and J 6 bases, with 10 bases left between them. The CDR3 nucleotides are TGTGCCACGTACGGGGGCAATGAGCAGTTCTTC. This encodes CATYGGNEQFF. Together with reference TRBV19 and TRBJ2-1, the CDR3 gives the full variable domain: DGGITQSPKYLFRKEGQNVTLSCEQNLNHDAMYWYRQDPGQGLRLIYYSQIVNDFQKGDIAEGYSVSREKKESFPLTVTSAQKNPTAFYLCATYGGNEQFFGPGTRLTVL.

This clone was seen only once. This sequence joins TRBV29-1 and TRBJ2-1; 10 positions agree with TRBD1. This CDR3 has 13 residues. Losses at the gene ends were 7 bases for V and 6 bases for J; bases not matched to a gene: 6. Looked up from germline, CDR1 is SQVTM and CDR2 is ANQGSEA. The CDR3 nucleotides read TGCAGCGGAAGGACAGGGGGTTTCAATGAGCAGTTCTTC. Its translation: CSGRTGGFNEQFF.

This clone was counted a single time. This chain links TRBV7-9 with TRBJ1-4, with 7 bases aligning to TRBD1. The CDR3 has 15 residues. V trimming: 5 bases; J trimming: 5 bases; junction bases outside the gene matches: 8. The V gene's germline CDR1 is SEHNR and CDR2 FQNEAQ (reference sequence). CDR3 DNA: TGTGCCAGCAGCGTAGGGGTGACAGGGAATGAAAAACTGTTTTTT. Protein: CASSVGVTGNEKLFF. Full variable domain (remainder filled in from reference TRBV7-9 and TRBJ1-4): DTGVSQNPRHKITKRGQNVTFRCDPISEHNRLYWYRQTLGQGPEFLTYFQNEAQLEKSRLLSDRFSAERPKGSFSTLEIQRTEQGDSAMYLCASSVGVTGNEKLFFGSGTQLSVL.

This chain uses TRBV5-8 with TRBJ1-1; D possibly corresponds to TRBD1 (6 bases). From germline, CDR1 is SGHTS and CDR2 YDEGEE. The CDR3 is made up of 19 amino acids. V shed 2 bases and J shed 4 bases, with 27 bases lying between them. The CDR3 sequence: CASSLLKGGLSMSSTEAFF. The CDR3 region has the DNA TGTGCCAGCAGCTTACTAAAGGGGGGGTTGAGTATGAGTAGCACTGAAGCTTTCTTT.

The chain links TRBV23-1 to TRBJ2-3; D gene uncertain. TRBV23-1 is marked as an open reading frame, function uncertain. The V end was cut by 3 bases, the J end by 2 bases, with 9 bases between. The CDR3 is 14 amino acids. CDR3 bases: TGCGCCAGCAGTCAGAGTAGTACCACAGATACGCAGTATTTT. Translation: CASSQSSTTDTQYF.

V usage is TRBV19 and J usage is TRBJ1-3; D is possibly TRBD1 (5 bases). V was trimmed by 3 bases and J by 0 bases, leaving 15 bases between them. In germline, CDR1 is LNHDA, CDR2 SQIVND (reference sequence). This CDR3 spans 17 amino acids. The CDR3 DNA is TGTGCCAGTAGTATCGATGTTTGGGGCAACTCTGGAAACACCATATATTTT. Translated: CASSIDVWGNSGNTIYF.

V usage is TRBV20-1 and J usage is TRBJ2-7; perhaps TRBD1 as D (5 bases). Germline V gives CDR1 DFQATT, CDR2 SNEGSKA (reference sequence). V lost 5 bases and J lost 9, with 11 bases in between. The length of the CDR3 is 10 residues. The CDR3 DNA follows: TGCAGTGCTGCTGACAGAAGGCAGTACTTC. Its translation is CSAADRRQYF.

The CDR3 spells CASTLGGVSTDTQYF. CDR3 nucleotide sequence: TGTGCCAGTACCTTGGGCGGGGTTAGCACAGATACGCAGTATTTT. The chain couples TRBV19 to TRBJ2-3; TRBD2 might be the D (6 bases). The V gene's germline CDR1 is LNHDA and CDR2 SQIVND (reference sequence). The V gene lost 7 bases and the J gene lost 0 bases, with 14 bases spanning the gap. This CDR3 has 15 residues.

This sequence joins TRBV3-1 (or the pseudogene TRBV3-2) and TRBJ2-1; 10 bases agree with TRBD2. V lost 1 base to trimming and J lost 9 bases; unmatched junction nucleotides: 9. In germline, CDR1 is LGHDT, CDR2 YNNKEL (reference sequence). CDR3 size: 16 residues. Here the CDR3 reads CASSQGASGGVGEQFF. Here the CDR3 DNA reads TGTGCCAGCAGCCAAGGGGCTAGCGGGGGTGTAGGTGAGCAGTTCTTC.

The chain combines TRBV14 with TRBJ2-1; the match to TRBD2 covers 7 bases. Looked up from germline, CDR1 is SGHDN and CDR2 is FVKESK. J lost 4 bases, V lost 1 base, and 4 bases had no gene match. This CDR3 has 15 amino acids. Here the CDR3 reads CASSQAGRGYNEQFF. The DNA for the CDR3 is TGTGCCAGCAGCCAAGCAGGGCGGGGGTACAATGAGCAGTTCTTC.

This chain joins TRBV2 and TRBJ2-7; 12 bases are a match to TRBD1. Looked up from germline, CDR1 is SNHLY and CDR2 is FYNNEI. This CDR3 has 14 residues. The J segment lost 5 bases and the V segment lost 5 bases, leaving 4 bases of the junction unmatched. Here the CDR3 reads CASSRGTGGDEQYF. The CDR3 DNA reads TGTGCCAGCAGTAGGGGGACAGGGGGCGACGAGCAGTACTTC.

The rearrangement joins TRBV7-2 to TRBJ2-7; TRBD1 might be the D (5 bases). The CDR3 has 16 amino acids. Per germline, CDR1 SGHTA and CDR2 FQGNSA. The V end lost 3 bases, the J end lost 0 bases, and 15 bases lay between the germline ends. The CDR3 is CASSLTGRQGSYEQYF. For the CDR3, the DNA is TGTGCCAGCAGCTTGACTGGGCGGCAGGGCTCCTACGAGCAGTACTTC.